This TCR beta chain emerged from a study of Ad26.COV2.S vaccination and SARS-CoV-2 variants. Study outcomes and limitations: Placebo recipients and vaccine recipients were similar in non-spike TCR breadth. After vaccination, substantial breadth of spike-specific CD8+ and CD4+ responses was reported.

Data came from immunoSEQ multiplex PCR; TCRdb stores just in-frame clones and leaves some out. This sample has roughly 40,000 clones, with around 83% found just once. On this clone: Its antigen is not known.

V shed 5 bases and J 6 bases; nucleotides not matched to a gene: 10. This CDR3 has 16 residues. CDR1 and CDR2 from the germline V gene are MGHRA and YSYEKL. The chain employs TRBV4-1 and TRBJ1-4; 9 bases align to TRBD1. The material was peripheral blood, obtained after recovery from COVID-19. The clonotype comes from a human donor who had recovered from COVID-19. The CDR3 protein is CASSSQPRDRDEKLFF. The CDR3 DNA is TGCGCCAGCAGCTCCCAGCCTCGGGACAGGGATGAAAAACTGTTTTTT.